This TCR beta chain was profiled in a study of blood T cell repertoires in COVID-19 (TCRdb year 2020). General notes on the study: The collaborator samples originated in the United States, Italy and Spain and spanned the acute and convalescent phases of COVID-19. The prospective study material was composed of cDNA or gDNA derived from T cells, B-cell-depleted T cells, or PBMCs. Subjects who had been exposed to COVID-19, were actively infected with it, or had recovered from it provided the deeply sampled blood TCRbeta repertoires that made up the dataset. The repertoires were released in a freely available public database meant as a resource for research on the immune response to SARS-CoV-2. Where HLA class I and class II types were available, the types were taken from metadata supplied by the sample provider, not from assay-based typing. Sample metadata almost always included a de-identified subject ID, COVID-19 status, age in years and sex. Samples were obtained from the ongoing ImmuneRACE study (first 160 participants) and from about 1,300 subjects provided by 6 global collaborators.

Whole blood was collected in K2EDTA tubes by collaborating institutions according to the institutions' own protocols. Collaborator samples were shipped for TCRbeta analysis as frozen whole blood, isolated PBMCs, or DNA extracted from either sample type. This clone was picked up a small number of times. Its target antigen remains unknown. Per-nucleotide qualities are absent, and no much larger clonotype sits a single base away. Broad study findings and their caveats: How much clinical and demographic metadata was included differed by source and by participant, and the metadata was provided uncurated.

The immunoSEQ Assay, a bias-controlled multiplex PCR, was used to amplify TCRbeta CDR3 regions from genomic DNA. The paper's data handling went like this. The number of nucleated cells in each sample was estimated from the amplification of reference gene primers within the assay. Sequence reads were collapsed and filtered to measure the absolute abundance of every unique TCRbeta CDR3 rearrangement. For each sample, productive Simpson clonality was calculated as the square root of Simpson's diversity index over productive rearrangements. Here the immuneACCESS table is served through TCRdb, limited to in-frame sequences with V and J called. Missing clones are a known gap in these copies; in checked studies unresolved V genes cover under half, and the rest lacks a known reason. V and J calls and clone size are copied from that table; D and trimming were computed from the DNA. Recorded for this sample are 340,000 or so clones; about nine tenths of them occurred a single time. Of the sample, 1% is held by the ten largest clones.

Specimen: peripheral blood. This clonotype originated in a man aged 45-60 years with active or convalescent COVID-19.

The bases are TGTGCCAGCAGGGGGACAGGGGCCGATCAGCCCCAGCATTTT. Its translation is CASRGTGADQPQHF. This chain is built from TRBV2 and TRBJ1-5, with 10 bases matching TRBD1. CDR1 and CDR2, looked up from the germline V gene, are SNHLY and FYNNEI. The CDR3 runs 14 residues from the cysteine to the phenylalanine. Kept here is only the CDR3 DNA, which spans 42 bases and is read in frame from base 1. V ends up 6 bases short and J 5 bases short, with an unmatched junction base count of 4.